This T cell receptor (beta chain) was captured by sequencing in a study of identifying expanded T cells in peripheral blood. Regarding this clone: The antigen is undetermined.

Measured with immunoSEQ multiplex PCR; TCRdb has only the in-frame clones, and not every one. Of around 85,000 clones in the sample, around nine tenths were seen once. The V and J ends lost 3 bases and 2 bases respectively, with 8 bases between them. CDR1 and CDR2 (germline): SGHRS, YFSETQ. The CDR3 is 13 residues long. Study findings and constraints: Approximately two-week clone count variance significantly increased as total template count grew.

Healthy donors had no documented immune events, such as infections, while sampled. The sequenced sample was blood. The receptor was isolated from a person aged 18 to 75 in good health. The rearrangement links TRBV5-1 to TRBJ2-5; D possibly corresponds to TRBD2 (5 bases). CDR3 bases: TGCGCCAGCAGCTCCGGGGTGCAAGAGACCCAGTACTTC. Its translation: CASSSGVQETQYF.